This T cell receptor beta chain is from a study of T cell repertoires in cytomegalovirus infection. Study summary: Public signatures in TCR beta pointed to CMV infection and matching HLA type. The study's findings and limits: It was HLA-C-restricted CMV-specific TCR beta clonotypes that dominated the response ex vivo. Cumulative public TCR beta family frequency identified carriers of CMV plus the relevant HLA.

TCRdb redid the calling of the reads with MiXCR, one entry per CDR3 protein. The table lists some 300,000 distinct CDR3 sequences, roughly 15% of them singletons. Trimming removed 3 bases from V and 6 bases from J, with 11 bases in between. The CDR3 runs to 13 residues. The germline V gene encodes CDR1 MDHEN and CDR2 SYDVKM. This clonotype has a handful of counts. Its antigen is unknown. The chain couples TRBV28 to TRBJ1-2; D not resolved. The source of this sequence is a human donor in good health (CMV status not recorded). Some clones in this sample may be carry-over from other donors' samples. Input material: PBMCs. CDR3 nucleotide sequence: TGTGCCAGCAGTTTCCCCCCGATGGATGGCTACACCTTC. It is translated as CASSFPPMDGYTF.